This T cell receptor beta chain emerged from a study of CD8+CD57+ T cells in acquired aplastic anemia. As for the study in general: Average DNA yield from sorted CD4+ and CD8+ cells was about 3 ug.

Germline lookup yields CDR1 SGDLS and CDR2 YYNGEE. V shed 0 bases and J 8 bases; nucleotides not matched to a gene: 10. The CDR3 has 15 residues. Genomic DNA provided the template from which TCR beta VDJ and CDR3 profiles were obtained. TCRdb reprocessed the reads via MiXCR and lists one record per CDR3 protein. Of about 160,000 distinct CDR3 sequences detected, about 45% appear once; the ten largest clones hold 2.5% to 4%. CD8+CD57+ cell expansion, shown by flow cytometry, had occurred in the patients selected for sequencing. The sequencing input was sorted CD4+, CD8+, or CD8+CD57+ T cells (not recorded which) from PBMCs. This chain joins TRBV9 and TRBJ1-2; 7 positions agree with TRBD1. The TCR originated in a human donor with aplastic anemia. The CDR3 here is CASSVAPGGAGGYTF. CDR3 bases: TGTGCCAGCAGCGTAGCTCCAGGGGGTGCCGGCGGCTACACCTTC.